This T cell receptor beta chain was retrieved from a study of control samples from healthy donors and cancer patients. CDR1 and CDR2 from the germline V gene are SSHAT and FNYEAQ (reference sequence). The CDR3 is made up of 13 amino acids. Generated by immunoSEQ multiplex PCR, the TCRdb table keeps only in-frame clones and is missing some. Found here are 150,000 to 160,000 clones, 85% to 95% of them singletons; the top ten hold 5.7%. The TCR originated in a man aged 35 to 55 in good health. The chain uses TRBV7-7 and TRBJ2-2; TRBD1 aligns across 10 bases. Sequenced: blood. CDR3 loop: CATGQGSTGELFF. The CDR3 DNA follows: TGTGCGACGGGACAGGGGAGTACCGGGGAGCTGTTTTTT.